This TCR beta chain appears in the sequencing data of a study of T cells in Graves' hyperthyroidism and ophthalmopathy. General study results and limits: Most expanded thyroid clonotypes above 0.001 recurred in blood.

The germline CDR1 and CDR2 sequences are MNHNS and SASEGT. The CDR3 consists of 12 residues. V lost 7 bases, J lost 4 bases, and 4 bases stayed unmatched. Regions amplified from RNA transcripts were the TCR beta CDR3 regions. Primed by the HTBI set, a first-round RT-PCR was run on the TCR CDR3. Each CDR3 protein gets one entry after TCRdb re-called the multiplex PCR reads with MiXCR. The table has over 500,000 distinct CDR3 sequences, about a sixth seen once. For the diagnoses, clinical symptoms, serum thyroxine and TRAb, thyroid ultrasound and orbital computed tomography were used. This clonotype was recorded many times. The antigen remains undetermined.

This TCR was sampled from a woman aged 18-29 years with Graves' ophthalmopathy. The rearrangement uses TRBV6-1 and TRBJ2-7; TRBD1 agrees at 7 bases. The sequencing sample was made of blood. CDR3 DNA sequence: TGTGCCAGCAACGAGGGGGCGTACGAGCAGTACTTC. Its protein product is CASNEGAYEQYF.